A single sample is the source of the 5 T cell receptor beta chains below, sequenced in a study of T cell responses to AZD1222 COVID-19 vaccine. The data were produced by immunoSEQ multiplex PCR, yet TCRdb's version contains in-frame clones alone and is incomplete. There are 90,000 to 150,000 clones in the sample; 85% to 90% occur only once, and approximately 4.8% lies in the top ten. The source was peripheral blood, collected on day 0 of AZD1222 vaccination. These receptors were taken from an adult in good health.

Sample share makes this clone medium-sized. The V call is TRBV7-9, the J call TRBJ2-7; maybe TRBD1 (5 bases). Germline assignment: CDR1 SEHNR and CDR2 FQNEAQ (reference sequence). Trimming took off 5 bases at V and 1 base at J, with 18 bases between the two ends. The CDR3 runs to 16 residues. Written as DNA, the CDR3 is TGTGCCAGCAGCCAGGGCGGCACAGATGGTTCCTACGAGCAGTACTTC. As protein: CASSQGGTDGSYEQYF. The full variable domain, with the rest looked up from reference TRBV7-9 and TRBJ2-7, is DTGVSQNPRHKITKRGQNVTFRCDPISEHNRLYWYRQTLGQGPEFLTYFQNEAQLEKSRLLSDRFSAERPKGSFSTLEIQRTEQGDSAMYLCASSQGGTDGSYEQYFGPGTRLTVT.

This sequence joins TRBV24-1 and TRBJ2-7; D is undetermined. V lost 0 bases and J 5 bases, leaving 10 bases between the germline ends. The CDR3 is 14 residues long. CDR1 is KGHDR, CDR2 SFDVKD, per germline. The CDR3 spells CATSDLQRSNEQYF. DNA for the CDR3: TGTGCCACCAGTGATTTGCAGAGGTCTAACGAGCAGTACTTC.

This clone was detected a few times. The CDR3 DNA reads TGTGCCAGCAGTTCACCGGGGGTTAGTGAAAAACTGTTTTTT. Protein product: CASSSPGVSEKLFF. The chain couples TRBV7-9 to TRBJ1-4; the D gene is possibly TRBD1 (5 bases). Trimming removed 6 bases at V and 7 bases at J, with 15 bases between. The CDR3 contains 14 residues. Germline V gene lookup returns CDR1 SEHNR and CDR2 FQNEAQ (reference sequence).

This sequence joins TRBV2 and TRBJ2-1; TRBD2 matches 10 bases. Looked up from germline, CDR1 is SNHLY and CDR2 is FYNNEI. After removal of 8 bases from V and 6 bases from J, the junction contained 13 bases not matched to a gene. CDR3 size: 16 residues. The CDR3 protein is CASLRSGLAGVNEQFF. DNA of the CDR3: TGTGCCAGCTTGAGGAGTGGCCTAGCGGGAGTCAATGAGCAGTTCTTC.

The chain employs TRBV3-1 (or the pseudogene TRBV3-2) and TRBJ2-3, with TRBD2 matching over 14 bases. Trimming at V came to 8 bases and at J to 4 bases, leaving 5 bases not matched to a gene. The germline CDR1 and CDR2 sequences are LGHDT and YNNKEL (reference sequence). This CDR3 is 15 amino acids long. The CDR3 sequence: CASGRTSGGSDTQYF. CDR3 coding DNA: TGTGCCAGCGGACGGACTAGCGGGGGGTCAGATACGCAGTATTTT.